The 27 T cell receptor beta chains listed next were all sequenced from one sample in a study of T cells expressing NK-cell markers. Each CDR3 protein gets one entry in TCRdb, which reprocessed the 5' RACE reads and gives no DNA. The sample spans about 160,000 distinct CDR3 sequences; the ten largest clones claim around 20%. The sample taken for sequencing was blood T cells: a sorted CD56 or NKG2C T cell subset, CD4+ or CD8+ T cells, or bulk PBMC T cells (not recorded which). All receptors derive from a woman aged 18 to 75 in good health.

This chain links TRBV5-1 with TRBJ2-7; TCRdb lists TRBD2, though no DNA is available to test this call. CDR3 length equals 16 residues. Germline loops: CDR1 SGHRS, CDR2 YFSETQ. The CDR3 reads CASSLATSKSGYEQYF.

The CDR3 protein is CASSYSERMYGYTF. The rearrangement links TRBV6-2 or TRBV6-3 to TRBJ1-2. This CDR3 contains 14 residues. Germline V lookup: CDR1 MNHEY, CDR2 SVGEGT.

The gene calls are TRBV24-1 and TRBJ2-3; checking the TCRdb D call of TRBD1 is not possible without DNA. The CDR3 spans 17 residues. In germline, CDR1 is KGHDR, CDR2 SFDVKD. The CDR3 protein is CATSDPTGRTGTDTQYF.

The gene calls are TRBV6-1 and TRBJ1-6; TCRdb lists TRBD1, though no DNA is available to test this call. The germline CDR1 and CDR2 sequences are MNHNS and SASEGT. The CDR3 sequence is 15 residues long. The CDR3 reads CASSGEGGPSSPLHF.

J is TRBJ2-5 and V is TRBV7-2; the D gene TCRdb calls, TRBD2, cannot be checked with no DNA. The CDR3 loop spans 15 amino acids. The germline V gene has CDR1 SGHTA and CDR2 FQGNSA. The CDR3 spells CASSWGSGSEETQYF. Variable domain in full (rest from reference TRBV7-2 and TRBJ2-5): GAGVSQSPSNKVTEKGKDVELRCDPISGHTALYWYRQSLGQGLEFLIYFQGNSAPDKSGLPSDRFSAERTGGSVSTLTIQRTQQEDSAVYLCASSWGSGSEETQYFGPGTRLLVL.

Here the CDR3 reads CASSQEQLLAGYNEQFF. The chain joins TRBV14 to TRBJ2-1; the TCRdb D gene call, TRBD2, has no DNA to confirm it. Germline-derived CDR1 and CDR2 are SGHDN and FVKESK. This CDR3 has 17 residues.

This sequence joins TRBV20-1 and TRBJ2-5; TCRdb's D call, TRBD1, is unchecked because there is no DNA. The CDR3 has 15 residues. Germline V gene sequence: CDR1 DFQATT, CDR2 SNEGSKA (reference sequence). CDR3 loop: CSARVSGVYRETQYF.

This chain links TRBV29-1 with TRBJ1-5. Per the germline V gene, CDR1 is SQVTM and CDR2 is ANQGSEA. The CDR3 sequence is 14 residues long. CDR3 sequence: CSVTLDDSNQPQHF. The entire variable domain, with the rest obtained from reference TRBV29-1 and TRBJ1-5, is as follows: SAVISQKPSRDICQRGTSLTIQCQVDSQVTMMFWYRQQPGQSLTLIATANQGSEATYESGFVIDKFPISRPNLTFSTLTVSNMSPEDSSIYLCSVTLDDSNQPQHFGDGTRLSIL.

The rearrangement links TRBV4-2 to TRBJ2-1; the D call from TCRdb, TRBD1, cannot be confirmed without DNA. The CDR3 contains 22 residues. Germline V gene sequence: CDR1 LGHNA, CDR2 YNFKEQ. CDR3 loop: CASSQVVRGMSSTVNSDNEQFF.

This chain links TRBV5-1 with TRBJ2-7. This CDR3 is built from 14 residues. Germline values: CDR1 SGHRS, CDR2 YFSETQ. This CDR3 is CASSSRRETYEQYF. Complete variable domain (other parts from reference TRBV5-1 and TRBJ2-7): KAGVTQTPRYLIKTRGQQVTLSCSPISGHRSVSWYQQTPGQGLQFLFEYFSETQRNKGNFPGRFSGRQFSNSRSEMNVSTLELGDSALYLCASSSRRETYEQYFGPGTRLTVT.

V gene TRBV27 combines with J gene TRBJ2-7. CDR1 is MNHEY and CDR2 is SMNVEV in the germline V gene (reference sequence). CDR3 length equals 13 residues. The chain's CDR3 is CASREYGFYEQYF.

The chain combines TRBV6-5 with TRBJ2-7; with no DNA, the TCRdb D assignment of TRBD2 cannot be verified. Looked up from germline, CDR1 is MNHEY and CDR2 is SVGAGI. CDR3 length: 15 amino acids. CDR3 amino acids: CASSYTSGKAYEQYF.

This CDR3 reads CASSEPLGYNEQFF. The rearrangement uses TRBV2 and TRBJ2-1. The V gene's germline CDR1 is SNHLY and CDR2 FYNNEI. CDR3 length: 14 residues.

The J gene is TRBJ2-2, the V gene TRBV7-3; the TRBD1 assignment by TCRdb is unverifiable without DNA. The CDR3 length is 17 residues. CDR1 is SGHTA and CDR2 is FQGTGA in the germline V gene. The CDR3 sequence: CASSPRGGRLNTGELFF. Complete variable domain (other parts from reference TRBV7-3 and TRBJ2-2): GAGVSQTPSNKVTEKGKYVELRCDPISGHTALYWYRQSLGQGPEFLIYFQGTGAADDSGLPNDRFFAVRPEGSVSTLKIQRTERGDSAVYLCASSPRGGRLNTGELFFGEGSRLTVL.

This sequence joins TRBV20-1 and TRBJ2-1; the D call from TCRdb, TRBD2, cannot be confirmed without DNA. This CDR3 is 15 amino acids long. Looked up from germline, CDR1 is DFQATT and CDR2 is SNEGSKA (reference sequence). This chain's CDR3 is CSARKAGTSYNEQFF.

This chain links TRBV7-8 with TRBJ2-5; TCRdb reports TRBD1, a call that lacks DNA to check it against. The germline CDR1 and CDR2 sequences are SGHVS and FQNEAQ. The CDR3 is 15 residues long. CDR3 residues: CASLVKGSREETQYF.

The chain couples TRBV28 to TRBJ1-6; TCRdb reports TRBD1, a call that lacks DNA to check it against. The length of the CDR3 is 16 residues. From germline, CDR1 is MDHEN and CDR2 SYDVKM. CDR3 amino acids: CASSPSFRGESSPLHF.

The rearrangement joins TRBV11-2 to TRBJ2-2. CDR1 SGHAT and CDR2 FQNNGV come from the germline V gene. The CDR3 loop spans 14 amino acids. The CDR3 sequence is CASSLGTVTGELFF.

CDR3 in amino acids: CASSNWDLLTNQPQHF. The V gene is TRBV28, the J gene TRBJ1-5; absent DNA, TCRdb's TRBD1 call cannot be checked. The germline V gene encodes CDR1 MDHEN and CDR2 SYDVKM. CDR3 length equals 16 residues.

The rearrangement uses TRBV5-6 and TRBJ2-1; TCRdb names TRBD2, which stays unverified in the absence of DNA. Germline V gene sequence: CDR1 SGHDT, CDR2 YYEEEE. CDR3 length equals 15 residues. CDR3 sequence: CASSLEQGLNNEQFF.

The CDR3 region is CSGEDGTGSGYTF. The chain has TRBV29-1 and TRBJ1-2; TCRdb proposes TRBD1, but this gene call is untestable without DNA. The germline gives CDR1 SQVTM, CDR2 ANQGSEA. There are 13 residues in the CDR3.

The V and J genes are TRBV5-1 and TRBJ1-1; TCRdb selects TRBD1, and the lack of DNA leaves this call unchecked. Per the germline V gene, CDR1 is SGHRS and CDR2 is YFSETQ. The CDR3 loop spans 17 amino acids. This CDR3 is CASSLAAVGGQPFEAFF.

The chain has TRBV2 and TRBJ2-4. Germline V gives CDR1 SNHLY, CDR2 FYNNEI. This CDR3 contains 14 residues. CDR3: CASSEGLVMDIQYF.

The V and J genes are TRBV12-3 or TRBV12-4 and TRBJ2-3; no DNA is available, so the TRBD1 call from TCRdb remains unchecked. The CDR3 has 15 residues. The CDR3 loop is CASSHGQGNTDTQYF.

This chain connects TRBV6-6 to TRBJ1-5; the D call of TRBD1 rests on TCRdb alone, since no DNA is present to check it. Germline loops: CDR1 MNHNY, CDR2 SVGAGI (reference sequence). The CDR3 extends over 13 amino acids. CDR3 amino acids: CASRRQDYQPQHF.

The genes are TRBV20-1 and TRBJ2-1; TCRdb names TRBD2, which stays unverified in the absence of DNA. The CDR3 consists of 15 residues. Germline-derived CDR1 and CDR2 are DFQATT and SNEGSKA (reference sequence). This CDR3 reads CSAADTRPVHNEQFF.

The V and J genes are TRBV5-5 and TRBJ1-5; TCRdb proposes TRBD1, but this gene call is untestable without DNA. There are 14 residues in the CDR3. Per the germline V gene, CDR1 is SGHKS and CDR2 is YYEKEE (reference sequence). The CDR3: CASSLTGGDQPQHF. Combining the CDR3 with reference TRBV5-5 and TRBJ1-5 gives the whole variable domain DAGVTQSPTHLIKTRGQQVTLRCSPISGHKSVSWYQQVLGQGPQFIFQYYEKEERGRGNFPDRFSARQFPNYSSELNVNALLLGDSALYLCASSLTGGDQPQHFGDGTRLSIL.